These 17 T cell receptor beta chains were all obtained from the same sample, sequenced in a study of post-analysis software for immune sequencing data. Included in the TCR beta cDNA libraries were unique molecular identifiers. Each CDR3 protein is one row after TCRdb ran MiXCR on the PCR reads. The data hold 820,000 or so distinct CDR3 sequences, with approximately 57% observed a single time. Study findings and constraints: There were five or six TRBV segments more frequent in patients than controls, and TRBV5-6, TRBV5-1 and TRBV20-1 were among them.

Their antigens remain unidentified. Sequenced sample: blood. The source is a girl aged 5-17 years with multiple sclerosis.

This sequence joins TRBV20-1 and TRBJ1-1; D gene ambiguous. Germline CDR1 and CDR2: DFQATT and SNEGSKA (reference sequence). V gave up 4 bases and J gave up 1 base, with 13 bases separating them. This CDR3 region has 14 residues. CDR3 nucleotide sequence: TGCAGTGCTACGAACACGGCAGGGAACACTGAAGCTTTCTTT. This codes for CSATNTAGNTEAFF.

This clonotype turned up a few times. The chain joins TRBV5-1 to TRBJ2-3; tentatively, D is TRBD2 (6 bases). The V end lost 4 bases, the J end lost 3 bases, and 12 bases lay between the germline ends. This CDR3 is 14 amino acids long. Germline CDR1 SGHRS, CDR2 YFSETQ. The CDR3 coding sequence is TGCGCCAGCAGCGAGCGGGCCCAGACAGATACGCAGTATTTT. Residues: CASSERAQTDTQYF.

Concerning this clonotype itself: Compared with germline, one end of the junction differs, possibly owing to a read error. The genes are TRBV6-2 or TRBV6-3 and TRBJ2-1; 7 positions agree with TRBD1. The germline CDR1 and CDR2 sequences are MNHEY and SVGEGT. The CDR3 length is 13 residues. CDR3 region: CAISYRDSNEQFF. CDR3 nucleotide sequence: TGTGCCATCAGTTATAGGGACAGCAATGAGCAGTTCTTC.

The chain combines TRBV20-1 with TRBJ2-1, with 7 positions matching TRBD1. Germline loops: CDR1 DFQATT, CDR2 SNEGSKA (reference sequence). This CDR3 region has 15 residues. J gave up 5 bases and V 5 bases, and 12 bases lay outside the gene matches. Here the CDR3 reads CSAHFDRVTHNEQFF. In nucleotides, the CDR3 is TGCAGTGCTCACTTCGACAGGGTAACCCACAATGAGCAGTTCTTC.

The CDR3 sequence: CASSYTGTFVAKNIQYF. The CDR3 DNA follows: TGTGCCAGCAGTTACACCGGGACATTCGTAGCCAAAAACATTCAGTACTTC. The chain uses TRBV6-5 and TRBJ2-4; the D gene is possibly TRBD1 (6 bases). Trimming took 2 bases from V and 0 from J, leaving 14 bases between them. CDR3 length: 17 amino acids. CDR1 and CDR2 (germline): MNHEY, SVGAGI.

The chain has TRBV6-4 and TRBJ1-5, with D perhaps TRBD1 (6 bases). The CDR3 consists of 15 residues. Trimming stripped 3 bases from V and 1 base from J, with 10 bases between. From germline, CDR1 is MRHNA and CDR2 SNTAGT. The chain's CDR3 is CASSEEGGSNQPQHF. CDR3 DNA: TGTGCCAGCAGTGAGGAGGGGGGGAGCAATCAGCCCCAGCATTTT.

Concerning this clonotype itself: The junction and the germline gene differ at one end; a read error may be behind it. This chain joins TRBV20-1 and TRBJ2-5, with TRBD2 matching over 14 bases. This CDR3 is 14 amino acids long. Germline lookup yields CDR1 DFQATT and CDR2 SNEGSKA (reference sequence). This chain's CDR3 is CSATGLAGVESQYF. The CDR3 nucleotides read TGCAGTGCAACGGGACTAGCGGGGGTAGAGTCCCAGTACTTC.

V is TRBV5-1 and J is TRBJ2-7; D call uncertain. The CDR3 spans 15 residues. CDR1 is SGHRS and CDR2 is YFSETQ in the germline V gene. V shed 0 bases and J shed 2 bases, with 12 bases lying between them. The CDR3 sequence: CASSLEPGLAYEQYF. The CDR3 DNA follows: TGCGCCAGCAGCTTGGAGCCAGGTCTTGCCTACGAGCAGTACTTC.

The V and J genes are TRBV20-1 and TRBJ1-1, with a weak D call TRBD1 (5 bases). Between the trimmed V and J ends, which lost 5 bases and 7 bases, there was a span of 20 bases. The CDR3 runs to 14 residues. The germline gives CDR1 DFQATT, CDR2 SNEGSKA (reference sequence). CDR3 in DNA: TGCAGTGCTGATAGGGACGCCGTGGTGGGTGAAGCTTTCTTT. It encodes CSADRDAVVGEAFF.

The chain recombines TRBV6-1 with TRBJ1-5, with a possible D match to TRBD1 (6 bases). Trimming removed 2 bases from V and 3 bases from J, with 11 bases in between. Per germline, CDR1 MNHNS and CDR2 SASEGT. The CDR3 totals 15 residues. The CDR3 sequence is CASSEWGQVNQPQHF. CDR3 DNA: TGTGCCAGCAGTGAATGGGGACAAGTCAATCAGCCCCAGCATTTT.

The table lists this clonotype with a few counts. CDR3 protein: CSAPVIERGGNEQFF. CDR3 DNA: TGCAGTGCTCCCGTGATAGAGCGGGGGGGTAATGAGCAGTTCTTC. The J gene is TRBJ2-1, the V gene TRBV20-1; 10 bases are a match to TRBD2. Germline CDR1 is DFQATT and CDR2 is SNEGSKA (reference sequence). The CDR3 is made up of 15 amino acids. Germline trimming cut 5 bases from V and 7 bases from J; bases unmatched to any gene: 11.

This clonotype was seen a handful of times. Compared with germline, one end of the junction differs, possibly owing to a read error. The chain carries TRBV11-2 and TRBJ2-1; D may correspond to TRBD1 or TRBD2 (5 bases each). CDR1 and CDR2 from the germline V gene are SGHAT and FQNNGV. There are 13 residues in the CDR3. The CDR3 DNA reads as TGTGCCAGCACCATAGGGGACCCCAATGAGCGGTTCTTC. Translated: CASTIGDPNERFF.

The CDR3 here is CATKTNAGADTQYF. CDR3 in DNA: TGTGCCACCAAGACTAACGCAGGGGCAGATACGCAGTATTTT. The genes are TRBV10-3 and TRBJ2-3; D perhaps matches TRBD1 (6 bases). Trimming pared 10 bases from V and 4 bases from J, leaving 18 bases between. The CDR3 runs to 14 residues. From germline, CDR1 is ENHRY and CDR2 SYGVKD.

This chain links TRBV5-1 with TRBJ1-2; D is uncertain. This CDR3 has 14 residues. From germline, CDR1 is SGHRS and CDR2 YFSETQ. V dropped 0 bases and J dropped 5 bases, with 11 bases sitting between them. CDR3 sequence reads: CASSLEGKEYGYTF. The CDR3 nucleotides are TGCGCCAGCAGCTTGGAGGGCAAGGAGTATGGCTACACCTTC.

This clonotype came up a few times. The rearrangement joins TRBV29-1 to TRBJ2-6; 10 nucleotides line up with TRBD1. J was trimmed by 4 bases and V by 4 bases; bases with no gene match: 10. The CDR3 is made up of 17 amino acids. Germline V gene sequence: CDR1 SQVTM, CDR2 ANQGSEA. The CDR3: CSVVGQGLPVGANVLTF. CDR3 bases: TGCAGCGTTGTGGGACAGGGGCTTCCTGTCGGGGCCAACGTCCTGACTTTC. The variable domain in full, completed from reference TRBV29-1 and TRBJ2-6, reads SAVISQKPSRDICQRGTSLTIQCQVDSQVTMMFWYRQQPGQSLTLIATANQGSEATYESGFVIDKFPISRPNLTFSTLTVSNMSPEDSSIYLCSVVGQGLPVGANVLTFGAGSRLTVL.

This clonotype was recorded once. CDR3 in amino acids: CSVGGVSSGANVLTF. CDR3 bases: TGCAGCGTTGGAGGGGTGTCCTCTGGGGCCAACGTCCTGACTTTC. The chain recombines TRBV29-1 with TRBJ2-6; the D call may be TRBD1 or TRBD2 (5 bases each). Germline CDR1 and CDR2: SQVTM and ANQGSEA. Trimming removed 4 bases at V and 0 bases at J, with 10 bases between. The CDR3 runs to 15 residues.

The chain links TRBV5-6 to TRBJ2-5; 7 bases agree with TRBD1. The CDR3 extends over 13 amino acids. Germline V gene sequence: CDR1 SGHDT, CDR2 YYEEEE. With V trimmed by 4 bases and J by 5 bases, 5 bases remained unmatched. Here the CDR3 DNA reads TGTGCCAGCAGCAAGGGGGCCGAGGAGACCCAGTACTTC. It yields the protein CASSKGAEETQYF.